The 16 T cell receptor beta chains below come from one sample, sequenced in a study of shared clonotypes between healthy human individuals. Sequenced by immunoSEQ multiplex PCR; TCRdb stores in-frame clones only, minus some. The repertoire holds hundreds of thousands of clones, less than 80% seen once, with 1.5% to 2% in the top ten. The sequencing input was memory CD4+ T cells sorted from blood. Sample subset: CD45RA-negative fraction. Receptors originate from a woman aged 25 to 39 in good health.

In DNA, the CDR3 is TGCGCCAGCAGTGAGGGACTAGCCATCGTTGAGCAGTTCTTC. Translating gives CASSEGLAIVEQFF. The chain couples TRBV10-2 to TRBJ2-1, with 8 bases aligning to TRBD2. The CDR3 spans 14 residues. The germline gives CDR1 WSHSY, CDR2 SAAADI. Germline trimming cut 2 bases from V and 9 bases from J; bases unmatched to any gene: 6.

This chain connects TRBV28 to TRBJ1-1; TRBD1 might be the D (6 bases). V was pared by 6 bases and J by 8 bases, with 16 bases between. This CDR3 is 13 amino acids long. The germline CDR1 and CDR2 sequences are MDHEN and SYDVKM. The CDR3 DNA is TGTGCCAGCAGATTCTGGTCGGGGGGCGAAGCTTTCTTT. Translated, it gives CASRFWSGGEAFF.

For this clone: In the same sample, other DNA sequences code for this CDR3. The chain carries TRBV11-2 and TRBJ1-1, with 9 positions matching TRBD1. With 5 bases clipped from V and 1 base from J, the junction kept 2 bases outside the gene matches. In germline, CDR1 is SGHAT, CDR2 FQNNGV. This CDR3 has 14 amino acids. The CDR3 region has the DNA TGTGCCAGCAGCAGGGACAGGGCGAACACTGAAGCTTTCTTT. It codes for CASSRDRANTEAFF. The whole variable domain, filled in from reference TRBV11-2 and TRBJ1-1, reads EAGVAQSPRYKIIEKRQSVAFWCNPISGHATLYWYQQILGQGPKLLIQFQNNGVVDDSQLPKDRFSAERLKGVDSTLKIQPAKLEDSAVYLCASSRDRANTEAFFGQGTRLTVV.

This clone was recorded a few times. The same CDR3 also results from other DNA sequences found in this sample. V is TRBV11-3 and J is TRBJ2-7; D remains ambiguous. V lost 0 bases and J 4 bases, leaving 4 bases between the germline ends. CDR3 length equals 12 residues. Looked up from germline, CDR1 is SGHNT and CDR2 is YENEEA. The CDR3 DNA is TGTGCCAGCAGCTTAGACGGTTACGAGCAGTACTTC. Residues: CASSLDGYEQYF.

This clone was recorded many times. The CDR3 DNA sequence: TGTGCCAGCAGCTTAAGGAGCGGGAGTAGCACAGATACGCAGTATTTT. It codes for CASSLRSGSSTDTQYF. This chain uses TRBV5-4 with TRBJ2-3; TRBD2 matches 8 bases. CDR1 and CDR2 (germline): SGHNT, YYREEE (reference sequence). V lost 2 bases to trimming and J lost 0 bases; unmatched junction nucleotides: 5. The CDR3 runs to 16 residues. The full variable domain, completed using reference TRBV5-4 and TRBJ2-3, is ETGVTQSPTHLIKTRGQQVTLRCSSQSGHNTVSWYQQALGQGPQFIFQYYREEENGRGNFPPRFSGLQFPNYSSELNVNALELDDSALYLCASSLRSGSSTDTQYFGPGTRLTVL.

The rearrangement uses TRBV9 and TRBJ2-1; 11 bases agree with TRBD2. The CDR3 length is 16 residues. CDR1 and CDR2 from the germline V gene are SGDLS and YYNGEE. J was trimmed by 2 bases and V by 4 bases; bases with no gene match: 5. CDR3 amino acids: CASSPGTSGTYNEQFF. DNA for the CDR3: TGTGCCAGCAGCCCGGGGACTAGCGGAACCTACAATGAGCAGTTCTTC.

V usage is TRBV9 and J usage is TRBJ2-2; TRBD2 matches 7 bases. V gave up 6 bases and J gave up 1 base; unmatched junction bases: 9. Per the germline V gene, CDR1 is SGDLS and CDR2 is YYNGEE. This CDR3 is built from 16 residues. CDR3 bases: TGTGCCAGCACCCCCTGGGGGGGAGGGAACACCGGGGAGCTGTTTTTT. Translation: CASTPWGGGNTGELFF.

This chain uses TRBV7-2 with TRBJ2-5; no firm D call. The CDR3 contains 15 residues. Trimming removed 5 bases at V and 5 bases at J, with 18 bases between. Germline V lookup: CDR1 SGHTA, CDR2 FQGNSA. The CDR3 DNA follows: TGTGCCAGCAGCCGAAGGACGGACCACGGTGAGACCCAGTACTTC. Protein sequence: CASSRRTDHGETQYF.

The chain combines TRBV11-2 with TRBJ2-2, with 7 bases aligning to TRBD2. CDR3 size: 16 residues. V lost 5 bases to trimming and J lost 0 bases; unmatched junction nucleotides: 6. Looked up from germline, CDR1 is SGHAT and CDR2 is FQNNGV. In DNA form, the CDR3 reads TGTGCCAGCAGCCCTAGCGGTGTAACGAACACCGGGGAGCTGTTTTTT. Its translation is CASSPSGVTNTGELFF. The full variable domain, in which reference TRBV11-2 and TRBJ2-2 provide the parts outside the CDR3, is EAGVAQSPRYKIIEKRQSVAFWCNPISGHATLYWYQQILGQGPKLLIQFQNNGVVDDSQLPKDRFSAERLKGVDSTLKIQPAKLEDSAVYLCASSPSGVTNTGELFFGEGSRLTVL.

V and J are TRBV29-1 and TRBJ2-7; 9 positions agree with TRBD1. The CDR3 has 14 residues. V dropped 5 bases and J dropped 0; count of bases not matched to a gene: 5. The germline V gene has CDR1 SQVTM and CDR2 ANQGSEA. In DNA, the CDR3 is TGCAGCGTTATCCGGGACAGGGCCTCCTACGAGCAGTACTTC. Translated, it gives CSVIRDRASYEQYF.

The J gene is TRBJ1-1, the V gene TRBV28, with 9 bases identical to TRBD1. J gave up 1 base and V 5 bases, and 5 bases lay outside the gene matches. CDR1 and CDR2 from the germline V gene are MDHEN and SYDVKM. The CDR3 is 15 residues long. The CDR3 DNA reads TGTGCCAGCAGTGTTAACAGGGGGCGGAACACTGAAGCTTTCTTT. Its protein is CASSVNRGRNTEAFF.

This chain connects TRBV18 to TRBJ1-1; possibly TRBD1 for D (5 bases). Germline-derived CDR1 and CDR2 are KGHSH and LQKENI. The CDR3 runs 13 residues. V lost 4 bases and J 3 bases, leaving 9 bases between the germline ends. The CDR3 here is CASSQQEDTEAFF. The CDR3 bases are TGTGCCAGCTCACAACAGGAGGACACTGAAGCTTTCTTT.

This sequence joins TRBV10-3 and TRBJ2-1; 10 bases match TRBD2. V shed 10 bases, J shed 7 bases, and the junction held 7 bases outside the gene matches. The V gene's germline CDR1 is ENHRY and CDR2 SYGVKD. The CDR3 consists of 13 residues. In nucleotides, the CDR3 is TGTGCCACCCGAGGAGCGGGGGGGAATGAGCAGTTCTTC. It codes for CATRGAGGNEQFF.

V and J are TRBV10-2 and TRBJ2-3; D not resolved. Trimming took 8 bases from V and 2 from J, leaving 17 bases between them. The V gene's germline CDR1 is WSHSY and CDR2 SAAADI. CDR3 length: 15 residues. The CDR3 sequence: CASVGVTTFTDTQYF. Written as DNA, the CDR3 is TGCGCCAGCGTGGGCGTTACTACCTTCACAGATACGCAGTATTTT.

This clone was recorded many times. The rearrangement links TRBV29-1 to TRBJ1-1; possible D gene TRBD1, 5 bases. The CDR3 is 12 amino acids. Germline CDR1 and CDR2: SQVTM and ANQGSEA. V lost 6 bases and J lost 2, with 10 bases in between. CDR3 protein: CSVRRVNTEAFF. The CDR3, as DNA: TGCAGCGTGCGCAGGGTCAACACTGAAGCTTTCTTT.

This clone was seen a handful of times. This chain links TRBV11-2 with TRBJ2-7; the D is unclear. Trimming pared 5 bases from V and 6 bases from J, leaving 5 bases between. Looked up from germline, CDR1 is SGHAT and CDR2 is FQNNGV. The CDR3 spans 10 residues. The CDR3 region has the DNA TGTGCCAGCAGCCAGTCCGAGCAGTACTTC. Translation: CASSQSEQYF.